Many counts were recorded for the clone carrying this TCR beta chain. Its antigen is still unknown. This specimen comes from a study of T cells in Graves' hyperthyroidism and ophthalmopathy. Notes on the study in general: Stable hyperthyroidism was told apart from ophthalmopathy by a model built on 13 V-J features. Blood shared most expanded thyroid clonotypes above 0.001.

The CDR3 is made up of 15 amino acids. The V gene's germline CDR1 is DFQATT and CDR2 SNEGSKA (reference sequence). V gave up 1 base and J gave up 7 bases; unmatched junction bases: 12. Amplification of TCR beta CDR3 regions used RNA as the template. The TCR CDR3 first-round RT-PCR relied on the HTBI primer set. MiXCR, run by TCRdb on the multiplex PCR reads, gives a single entry per CDR3 protein. The sample includes hundreds of thousands of distinct CDR3 sequences, 14% to 15% of them seen just once. This sequence joins TRBV20-1 and TRBJ2-5, with 7 positions matching TRBD1. Sequenced material: blood. The clonotype originates from a woman aged 40 to 50 with Graves' ophthalmopathy. The CDR3 region is CSARARGGSVGTQYF. In DNA form, the CDR3 reads TGCAGTGCTAGAGCGAGAGGGGGCTCCGTAGGGACCCAGTACTTC.